These T cell receptor beta chains were read from a single sample in a study of radiation and T cells in renal cell carcinoma. Clones were read by immunoSEQ multiplex PCR, and TCRdb kept only the in-frame ones, dropping some. This sample carries roughly 120,000 clones, roughly four fifths of them seen once, and the ten largest clones take less than 2.5%. The source material was blood, sampled from a patient whose treatment included radiotherapy and nephrectomy. Receptors originate from a woman aged 60 to 75 with renal cell carcinoma. Both conserved end residues are part of each CDR3. The D gene is left open where the match is weak. The size entry is marked missing in some rows and otherwise reads once, few, many or a size class.

D	V	J	size	DNA	CDR3
TRBD2	TRBV30	TRBJ2-2	NA	TGTGCCTGGAGTTCTGGTAGCGGGGGGAACACCGGGGAGCTGTTTTTT	CAWSSGSGGNTGELFF
TRBD1	TRBV19	TRBJ1-4	NA	TGTGCCAGTAGTGGGACAGGAGATTTAAATGAAAAACTGTTTTTT	CASSGTGDLNEKLFF
TRBD1	TRBV9	TRBJ1-3	NA	TGTGCCAGCAGCGATCGGACAGGGGGAAACACCATATATTTT	CASSDRTGGNTIYF
NA	TRBV5-4	TRBJ2-7	few	TGTGCCAGCAGCTTTTTTTCGGGGACCCCCTACGAGCAGTACTTC	CASSFFSGTPYEQYF
NA	TRBV5-1	TRBJ2-3	NA	TGCGCCAGCAGCTTGGAGGGGGGGCGCCCAGATACGCAGTATTTT	CASSLEGGRPDTQYF
NA	TRBV9	TRBJ1-1	NA	TGTGCCAGCAGCCTACGGGACTTAGGGCACACTGAAGCTTTCTTT	CASSLRDLGHTEAFF
NA	TRBV4-3	TRBJ1-3	NA	TGCGCCAGCAGCCAAGAAGTCAACTCTGGAAACACCATATATTTT	CASSQEVNSGNTIYF
NA	TRBV10-3	TRBJ2-3	NA	TGTGCCATCAGTGAGTCGATGGGTGAGAAACTAGATACGCAGTATTTT	CAISESMGEKLDTQYF
NA	TRBV6-1	TRBJ1-5	NA	TGTGCCAGCAGTGAAAATTTAGATAATCAGCCCCAGCATTTT	CASSENLDNQPQHF
NA	TRBV21-1	TRBJ1-2	NA	TGTGCCAGCAGCAAAGGGCGGCCTAACTATGGCTACACCTTC	CASSKGRPNYGYTF
NA	TRBV19	TRBJ1-1	NA	TGTGCCAGTAGTGTGACAGAGAACACTGAAGCTTTCTTT	CASSVTENTEAFF
NA	TRBV6-6	TRBJ2-7	NA	TGTGCCAGCAGTTCCGGACTGTACGAGCAGTACTTC	CASSSGLYEQYF
NA	TRBV7-6	TRBJ2-7	NA	TGTGCCAGCAGCCCGAGGACGTCGGTGTACGAGCAGTACTTC	CASSPRTSVYEQYF
NA	TRBV5-4	TRBJ2-1	NA	TGTGCCAGCAGCTTGGGGGGGGCATTGTACAATGAGCAGTTCTTC	CASSLGGALYNEQFF
NA	TRBV6-6	TRBJ2-7	NA	TGTGCCAGCAGCCCCCAATCCGTAGGGCTTTCCTACGAGCAGTACTTC	CASSPQSVGLSYEQYF
TRBD1	TRBV28	TRBJ2-1	NA	TGTGCCAGCAGACTCCGGGACAGGGTCAACAATGAGCAGTTCTTC	CASRLRDRVNNEQFF
NA	TRBV25-1	TRBJ2-1	NA	TGTGCCACAGGGGGGGAACTATATGAGCAGTTCTTC	CATGGELYEQFF
NA	TRBV6-5	TRBJ2-6	once	TGTGCCAGCAGCCAGGGTCGGTCTGGGGCCAACGTCCTGACTTTC	CASSQGRSGANVLTF
TRBD1	TRBV11-2	TRBJ1-4	NA	TGTGCCAGCAGCCCTCAGGGGGGCCCTAATGAAAAACTGTTTTTT	CASSPQGGPNEKLFF
NA	TRBV19	TRBJ2-6	NA	TGTGCCAGTAGATTACTGGGCTCTGGGGCCAACGTCCTGACTTTC	CASRLLGSGANVLTF